A selection of T cell receptor beta chains follows, all from one sample in a study of blood T cell repertoires in COVID-19. The method was immunoSEQ multiplex PCR; TCRdb's version includes in-frame clones alone and lacks a portion of them. The top ten clones hold roughly 0.26% of a sample with just over 650,000 clones, about 87% of them seen once. The sequenced sample consisted of peripheral blood. These receptors came from a woman younger than 35 with acute or convalescent COVID-19. Both conserved end residues are part of each CDR3. The order of the fields is clone size, D gene, V gene, J gene, CDR3 DNA, CDR3 protein. The D gene is left open where the match is weak. The listing skips clone size in some rows; elsewhere it reads once, few, many or a size class.

.	.	TRBV19	TRBJ2-1	TGTGCCAGTAGTATTAGGGCAGGGACTTACAATGAGCAGTTCTTC	CASSIRAGTYNEQFF
once	TRBD2	TRBV7-3	TRBJ2-1	TGTGCCAGCAGCTTAAGGGTAGCGGGGGGCAATGAGCAGTTCTTC	CASSLRVAGGNEQFF
.	.	TRBV30	TRBJ1-5	TGTGCCTGGAGAGGGGCGGAACGGCCCAATCAGCCCCAGCATTTT	CAWRGAERPNQPQHF
.	TRBD1	TRBV18	TRBJ2-2	TGTGCCAGCTCTCCGGACAGGGAGAACACCGGGGAGCTGTTTTTT	CASSPDRENTGELFF
.	.	TRBV5-1	TRBJ1-6	TGCGCCAGCACCGGTAACGCAGGGCGAGGTAATTCACCCCTCCACTTT	CASTGNAGRGNSPLHF
.	.	TRBV7-9	TRBJ1-5	TGTGCCAGCAGCTTAGCTGTTGGGCCCGTTAATCAGCCCCAGCATTTT	CASSLAVGPVNQPQHF
.	TRBD1	TRBV4-1	TRBJ1-2	TGCGCCAGCAGCCATCTCATGGACAGGGACTATGGCTACACCTTC	CASSHLMDRDYGYTF
.	.	TRBV9	TRBJ1-2	TGTGCCAGCAGCGTAGGGAGGGGAGGGGATGGCTACACCTTC	CASSVGRGGDGYTF
.	.	TRBV4-1	TRBJ1-5	TGCGCCAGCAGCGGCCATAATCAGCCCCAGCATTTT	CASSGHNQPQHF
.	.	TRBV6-1	TRBJ1-1	TGTGCCAGCAGTGAACTTGGGGAGAGCACTGAAGCTTTCTTT	CASSELGESTEAFF
.	.	TRBV12-3/TRBV12-4	TRBJ2-5	TGTGCCAGCAGTTTAGCGTTACAAGAGACCCAGTACTTC	CASSLALQETQYF